One sample yielded the 6 T cell receptor beta chains listed below, sequenced in a study of T cell responses to AZD1222 COVID-19 vaccine. Only in-frame clones appear in the TCRdb table, and some are missing; sequencing was by immunoSEQ multiplex PCR. The table lists about 170,000 clones, 85% to 90% of them singletons. Specimen: peripheral blood, collected on day 0 of AZD1222 vaccination. The receptors derive from an adult in good health.

This clone showed up just once. J is TRBJ1-5 and V is TRBV5-1, with 7 bases lining up with TRBD1. The ends lost 4 bases at V and 6 bases at J; junction bases unmatched: 7. CDR1 is SGHRS, CDR2 YFSETQ, per germline. The CDR3 consists of 14 residues. The CDR3 DNA reads as TGCGCCAGCAGCCCAAGTTCAGGGGGTCAGCCCCAGCATTTT. The encoded protein is CASSPSSGGQPQHF.

CDR3 sequence: CASSDDRTGGRGYTF. DNA for the CDR3: TGTGCCAGCAGCGACGACCGGACAGGGGGCAGGGGCTACACCTTC. This rearrangement joins TRBV5-5 to TRBJ1-2; the match to TRBD1 covers 11 bases. The CDR3 extends over 15 amino acids. Germline V gives CDR1 SGHKS, CDR2 YYEKEE (reference sequence). J lost 8 bases, V lost 4 bases, and 10 bases had no gene match.

This clone was counted at least ten times. The chain couples TRBV7-9 to TRBJ1-2; possibly TRBD1 for D (5 bases). The CDR3 has 11 amino acids. Trimming took off 5 bases at V and 10 bases at J, with 11 bases between the two ends. From germline, CDR1 is SEHNR and CDR2 FQNEAQ (reference sequence). The chain's CDR3 is CASSVRDLYTF. As DNA, the CDR3 is TGTGCCAGCAGCGTAAGGGACCTCTACACCTTC.

As DNA, the CDR3 is TGTGCCAGCAGTGCTAACTCCTACAATGAGCAGTTCTTC. This gives the protein CASSANSYNEQFF. The chain has TRBV6-4 and TRBJ2-1; no definite D call. The V gene's germline CDR1 is MRHNA and CDR2 SNTAGT. The CDR3 runs to 13 residues. The V and J ends lost 4 bases and 0 bases respectively, with 4 bases between them.

The chain combines TRBV5-1 with TRBJ1-5; D remains unclear. Germline-derived CDR1 and CDR2 are SGHRS and YFSETQ. This CDR3 spans 14 amino acids. Trimming stripped 0 bases from V and 7 bases from J, with 11 bases between. CDR3 protein: CASSLGVADQPQHF. The CDR3 nucleotides read TGCGCCAGCAGCTTGGGGGTGGCGGACCAGCCCCAGCATTTT.

This clone was recorded only once. CDR3 coding DNA: TGTGCTAGTGGTTTCCTGCCGATAGAGACCCAGTACTTC. It yields the protein CASGFLPIETQYF. The chain recombines TRBV12-5 with TRBJ2-5, with D uncertain. In germline, CDR1 is LGHNT, CDR2 FRNRAP. This CDR3 region has 13 residues. V lost 3 bases and J 4 bases, leaving 9 bases between the germline ends.